This T cell receptor beta chain comes out of a study of control samples from healthy donors and cancer patients. Germline V gives CDR1 KGHDR, CDR2 SFDVKD. The CDR3 extends over 22 amino acids. The germline V and J ends were trimmed by 1 base and 0 bases, with 27 bases remaining between them. TCRdb keeps only in-frame clones here, not all; method: immunoSEQ multiplex PCR. This sample carries about 98,000 clones, 79% of them seen once, and the ten largest clones take 8% to 11%. Source material: blood. This chain connects TRBV24-1 to TRBJ1-5; unclear D gene. This receptor was taken from a woman between 25 and 40 years old in good health. In nucleotides, the CDR3 is TGTGCCACCAGTGATTTAGTTTTCGGTTTCCCTATAGGTGGATATAGCAATCAGCCCCAGCATTTT. Amino acid sequence: CATSDLVFGFPIGGYSNQPQHF.